This T cell receptor beta chain was captured in a study of blood T cell repertoires in COVID-19. Study-level information: The origin of the acute and convalescent COVID-19 samples was the United States, Italy and Spain. PBMCs, B-cell-depleted T cells, or T cells were the source of the cDNA or gDNA that made up the material.

The V and J ends lost 3 bases and 3 bases respectively, with 13 bases between them. The V gene's germline CDR1 is MDHEN and CDR2 SYDVKM. The CDR3 is 15 residues long. This clone was recorded only once. As handled by the study authors: Amplification from reference gene primers served as the basis for estimated nucleated cell counts. Some clones are missing from TCRdb's copy, which holds only in-frame ones; the method was immunoSEQ multiplex PCR. Clone size and the V and J calls come from that table; the DNA yielded D and trimming. The sample has about 220,000 clones, roughly 87% seen once. Specimen: peripheral blood. This receptor was taken from a man in his forties with active or convalescent COVID-19. The V gene is TRBV28, the J gene TRBJ2-3, with a tentative D call TRBD2 (5 bases). CDR3 in DNA: TGTGCCAGCAGTTTCTTCGGGGAACCGACAGATACGCAGTATTTT. Amino acids: CASSFFGEPTDTQYF. Drawing the rest from reference TRBV28 and TRBJ2-3, the complete variable domain is DVKVTQSSRYLVKRTGEKVFLECVQDMDHENMFWYRQDPGLGLRLIYFSYDVKMKEKGDIPEGYSVSREKKERFSLILESASTNQTSMYLCASSFFGEPTDTQYFGPGTRLTVL.